Listed below are T cell receptor beta chains from one sample, sequenced in a study of cytomegalovirus exposure and HLA in healthy donors. Sequencing was performed with immunoSEQ multiplex PCR; in TCRdb, only in-frame clones are kept and a portion is missing. Seen here are about 140,000 clones, around 90% observed once, and the top ten hold 0.45% to 0.6%. Specimen: PBMCs. These receptors were collected from a woman in her thirties or forties in good health and CMV-seronegative. The CDR3 runs from the conserved cysteine through the conserved F or W. A D gene is named only where the DNA matches it firmly. Where a row states a size, it is once, few, many or the class of an expanded clone; other rows omit it.

once TRBD1 TRBJ1-1 TRBV5-5 TGTGCCAGCAGCTTGGCGGACAGGGGCTACACTGAAGCTTTCTTT CASSLADRGYTEAFF
. TRBD1 TRBJ2-3 TRBV18 TGTGCCAGCTCACCACTTCAGGGGGTAAGCACAGATACGCAGTATTTT CASSPLQGVSTDTQYF
. TRBD2 TRBJ2-7 TRBV5-4 TGTGCCAGCAGCTCAGGGGCTAGCGGGACCGCGGGGAGTGTGCAGTACTTC CASSSGASGTAGSVQYF
. . TRBJ1-5 TRBV7-9 TGTTCCAGCAGCTTAGCTTTCGGGCCCCAGCATTTT CSSSLAFGPQHF
. . TRBJ2-5 TRBV9 TGTGCCAGCAGCCAAGGGGGGGGAGGCCAATGGGAGACCCAGTACTTC CASSQGGGGQWETQYF
. . TRBJ2-1 TRBV7-9 TGTGCCAGCAGCCCTAGAGTGTCGGGGGACAATGAGCAGTTCTTC CASSPRVSGDNEQFF
. TRBD1 TRBJ2-6 TRBV29-1 TGCAGCGCCTCCGGGACAGCCAGCTCTGGGGCCAACGTCCTGACTTTC CSASGTASSGANVLTF
. TRBD1 TRBJ2-7 TRBV10-2 TGCGCCAGCAGTTGGGGGGACAGGGTTGACGAGCAGTACTTC CASSWGDRVDEQYF
. . TRBJ1-2 TRBV5-6 TGTGCCAGCAGCCCTTCCAGTAACTATGGCTACACCTTC CASSPSSNYGYTF
. . TRBJ1-3 TRBV9 TGTGCCAGCAGCGTAGCTGGAGCTGGAAACACCATATATTTT CASSVAGAGNTIYF
. . TRBJ2-1 TRBV5-6 TGTGCCAGCAGCTTTGGGGCTCACGCCTACAATGAGCAGTTCTTC CASSFGAHAYNEQFF
. . TRBJ2-5 TRBV6-5 TGTGCCAGCAGTTACGGACAGCCCCAAGAGACCCAGTACTTC CASSYGQPQETQYF
. . TRBJ2-5 TRBV5-1 TGCGCCAGCAGCTTGGTTGGTCTAGTCGGTGAGACCCAGTACTTC CASSLVGLVGETQYF
. . TRBJ1-6 TRBV13 TGTGCCAGCAGCACGGGACTGGGGACTTCGGCCCTCCACTTT CASSTGLGTSALHF
once . TRBJ2-6 TRBV7-9 TGTGCCAGCAGCTTAGGAGACTCTGGGGCCAACGTCCTGACTTTC CASSLGDSGANVLTF
few TRBD1 TRBJ1-2 TRBV5-8 TGTGCCAGCAGCTTTCCCCGGACAGGGTATGGCTACACCTTC CASSFPRTGYGYTF
. . TRBJ2-4 TRBV5-4 TGTGCCAGCAGTGGTGGGGGCTCAGCCAAAAACATTCAGTACTTC CASSGGGSAKNIQYF
. TRBD2 TRBJ2-2 TRBV7-2 TGTGCCAGCAGCTTATACAGCGGGAGGAACACCGGGGAGCTGTTTTTT CASSLYSGRNTGELFF
. . TRBJ1-1 TRBV6-5 TGTGCCAGCAGTTACTCGGCAGGGAGGAGAACTGAAGCTTTCTTT CASSYSAGRRTEAFF
. TRBD2 TRBJ2-3 TRBV7-3 TGTGCCAGCAGCCCCGGCAGCGGGAGAGGGGGCACAGATACGCAGTATTTT CASSPGSGRGGTDTQYF
. TRBD2 TRBJ2-7 TRBV30 TGTGCCTGGAGTGTGCGGGGGGCCTACGAGCAGTACTTC CAWSVRGAYEQYF
. TRBD2 TRBJ2-1 TRBV11-1 TGTGCCAGCAGCCTCCTGACTAGCGAGTACAATGAGCAGTTCTTC CASSLLTSEYNEQFF
. . TRBJ2-1 TRBV6-1 TGTGCCAGCAGTGAAGCAGGGAGGAATGAGCAGTTCTTC CASSEAGRNEQFF
. . TRBJ1-2 TRBV27 TGTGCCAGCAGTTTATCGACAGAACCTAACTATGGCTACACCTTC CASSLSTEPNYGYTF
. TRBD2 TRBJ2-7 TRBV11-1 TGTGCCAGCAGTAAAGGGACTAGCGGGAGTAGGCGAGACGAGCAGTACTTC CASSKGTSGSRRDEQYF
. TRBD2 TRBJ2-7 TRBV27 TGTGCCAGCAGTCCTTCCGGGACTAGCGGGAGACCTCTTTACGAGCAGTACTTC CASSPSGTSGRPLYEQYF
once TRBD2 TRBJ2-1 TRBV29-1 TGCAGCGTTCTGAGCGGGAGTAATGAGCAGTTCTTC CSVLSGSNEQFF
few TRBD1 TRBJ1-3 TRBV5-1 TGCGCCAGCAGCTCCCAGGGACAGAGGGACACCATATATTTT CASSSQGQRDTIYF
. . TRBJ2-7 TRBV7-9 TGTGCCAGCAGCCATATTAGGAGTGACGAGCAGTACTTC CASSHIRSDEQYF
. . TRBJ2-5 TRBV29-1 TGCAGCGTAGAGACAGCCGTCCGGGAGACCCAGTACTTC CSVETAVRETQYF
. TRBD1 TRBJ2-3 TRBV5-1 TGCGCCAGCAGCTTCCCGGGACAGGGGATGGATACGCAGTATTTT CASSFPGQGMDTQYF
. . TRBJ2-7 TRBV9 TGTGCCAGCAGCGTCAGGACTCCTTCCTACGAGCAGTACTTC CASSVRTPSYEQYF
. . TRBJ2-2 TRBV5-1 TGCGCCAGCAGCTGGGACAAGGTATTGAGTGGGGAGCTGTTTTTT CASSWDKVLSGELFF
once TRBD2 TRBJ2-7 TRBV6-1 TGTGCCAGCAGTGTAGGACTAGCGGGAGGAGAGCAGTACTTC CASSVGLAGGEQYF
once TRBD1 TRBJ1-5 TRBV6-1 TGTGCCAGCAGTGAACCGTTAGGGACAGGGGTGGATCAGCCCCAGCATTTT CASSEPLGTGVDQPQHF
. TRBD2 TRBJ2-3 TRBV4-1 TGCGCCAGCAGCCAAGCGGGAGGTTCAGATACGCAGTATTTT CASSQAGGSDTQYF
. . TRBJ1-5 TRBV10-3 TGTGCCATCAGGGACGGGCAGGGGCCCCAGCATTTT CAIRDGQGPQHF
. TRBD2 TRBJ2-2 TRBV4-3 TGCGCCAGCAGCCAAGAGAGTACGACTAGCGCGAACACCGGGGAGCTGTTTTTT CASSQESTTSANTGELFF
. TRBD1 TRBJ2-1 TRBV10-3 TGTGCCATCAGTAAGGGACAGGGGGAAAATGAGCAGTTCTTC CAISKGQGENEQFF
. TRBD2 TRBJ2-3 TRBV29-1 TGCAGCGCGGGACTAGCAGGCACAGATACGCAGTATTTT CSAGLAGTDTQYF
. TRBD2 TRBJ2-3 TRBV6-5 TGTGCCAGCAGACAGGGACTAGGCCCGCAGTATTTT CASRQGLGPQYF
. . TRBJ2-1 TRBV14 TGTGCCAGCAGCCTCCAACTAGACAATGAGCAGTTCTTC CASSLQLDNEQFF
. TRBD2 TRBJ2-1 TRBV7-9 TGTGCCAGCAGCCCTCAGGGTTTAGCGGGGGTTGTGAATGAGCAGTTCTTC CASSPQGLAGVVNEQFF
few TRBD2 TRBJ2-1 TRBV5-5 TGTGCCAGCAGCTTCGGACTAGCGGATAAAAATGAGCAGTTCTTC CASSFGLADKNEQFF
. TRBD1 TRBJ2-1 TRBV5-1 TGCGCCAGCAGCTTGGAGGGACAGGGGGCGTACAATGAGCAGTTCTTC CASSLEGQGAYNEQFF
. . TRBJ2-1 TRBV28 TGTGCCAGCAGTTCCCCTTGGGCGGGCACATCCTACAATGAGCAGTTCTTC CASSSPWAGTSYNEQFF
. . TRBJ2-1 TRBV19 TGTGCCGAATGGGGGGCCGGGAGGTCCCCCTACAATGAGCAGTTCTTC CAEWGAGRSPYNEQFF
. TRBD1 TRBJ2-1 TRBV7-8 TGTGCCAGCAGCCTCCGGGACAGGGGATTCAGAAACAATGAGCAGTTCTTC CASSLRDRGFRNNEQFF
. . TRBJ2-5 TRBV20-1 TGCAGTGTAACTAGAGGAGAGACCCAGTACTTC CSVTRGETQYF
. TRBD1 TRBJ2-3 TRBV18 TGTGCCAGCTCACCCCGACAGGGTAGCACAGATACGCAGTATTTT CASSPRQGSTDTQYF
. TRBD2 TRBJ2-7 TRBV7-9 TGTTCCAGCAGCGCCACTAGCGGGAGTCCTTACGAGCAGTACTTC CSSSATSGSPYEQYF
. TRBD1 TRBJ1-2 TRBV29-1 TGCAGCCTTCGGGACAGGAACTATGGCTACACCTTC CSLRDRNYGYTF
. . TRBJ1-2 TRBV27 TGTGCCAGCAGCCCCTCACCAGGAAAGGGCTACACCTTC CASSPSPGKGYTF
. TRBD2 TRBJ2-3 TRBV6-6 TGTGCCACGGGACTAGCGGGATTGCAGTATTTT CATGLAGLQYF
. . TRBJ2-7 TRBV27 TGTGCCAGCAGTCTACAGGGACCTCCCTACGAGCAGTACTTC CASSLQGPPYEQYF